Below, 13 T cell receptor beta chains from the same sample are listed, as sequenced in a study of CXCR3-negative and CXCR3-positive naive CD8 T cells. The authors prepared UMI-labeled TRB cDNA libraries by 5' RACE. TCRdb reprocessed the 5' RACE reads, with one entry per CDR3 protein and no DNA. The repertoire shows 45,000 to 60,000 distinct CDR3 sequences; the top ten hold approximately 0.4%. The material sequenced was naive CXCR3- CD8+ T cells from blood. The subset is: CD45RO-CCR7+CD27+CD95- naive CD8+ T cells lacking CXCR3 (TNR3-). These receptors all come from a human donor in good health. Some clones in this sample may be carry-over from other donors' samples.

The chain has TRBV11-1 and TRBJ1-1. The CDR3 sequence is 13 residues long. Looked up from germline, CDR1 is SGHAT and CDR2 is FQDESV (reference sequence). CDR3 residues: CASSTRFATEAFF.

The chain has TRBV15 and TRBJ1-6; with no DNA, the TCRdb D assignment of TRBD1 cannot be verified. From germline, CDR1 is LNHNV and CDR2 YYDKDF (reference sequence). The CDR3 has 15 residues. The CDR3 protein is CATSRPTGVGSPLHF.

The V and J genes are TRBV21-1 and TRBJ1-6. TRBV21-1 is marked as a pseudogene. The CDR3 spans 17 residues. CDR3 region: CASSKEPASSYNSPLHF.

The V gene is TRBV10-3, the J gene TRBJ2-7; TCRdb's D gene call, TRBD2, goes unchecked for lack of DNA. This CDR3 comprises 13 residues. Germline V CDR1 and CDR2: ENHRY, SYGVKD. The CDR3 sequence is CAISESAGHEQYF.

The J gene is TRBJ2-7, the V gene TRBV6-5; TCRdb's assignment of TRBD1 cannot be checked, as there is no DNA. Germline V gene lookup returns CDR1 MNHEY and CDR2 SVGAGI. This CDR3 comprises 15 residues. The CDR3: CASSSQTGGSYEQYF.

The chain recombines TRBV5-1 with TRBJ1-1. CDR1 and CDR2 (germline): SGHRS, YFSETQ. The CDR3 is made up of 14 amino acids. CDR3 region: CASRGRTVNTEAFF.

The chain uses TRBV7-2 and TRBJ1-5; absent DNA, TCRdb's TRBD1 call cannot be checked. CDR3 length: 17 residues. Germline assignment: CDR1 SGHTA and CDR2 FQGNSA. The CDR3 loop reads CASSLVQGQGADQPQHF. The full variable domain, completed using reference TRBV7-2 and TRBJ1-5, is GAGVSQSPSNKVTEKGKDVELRCDPISGHTALYWYRQSLGQGLEFLIYFQGNSAPDKSGLPSDRFSAERTGGSVSTLTIQRTQQEDSAVYLCASSLVQGQGADQPQHFGDGTRLSIL.

This rearrangement joins TRBV5-1 to TRBJ2-5; the TRBD2 assignment by TCRdb is unverifiable without DNA. CDR1 and CDR2 (germline): SGHRS, YFSETQ. This CDR3 region has 15 residues. CDR3 in amino acids: CASSWTGPEQETQYF. The full variable domain, rest sourced from reference TRBV5-1 and TRBJ2-5, is KAGVTQTPRYLIKTRGQQVTLSCSPISGHRSVSWYQQTPGQGLQFLFEYFSETQRNKGNFPGRFSGRQFSNSRSEMNVSTLELGDSALYLCASSWTGPEQETQYFGPGTRLLVL.

V gene TRBV20-1 combines with J gene TRBJ2-7; TCRdb indicates TRBD1, and absent DNA this call remains unverified. The CDR3 runs 18 residues. Germline-derived CDR1 and CDR2 are DFQATT and SNEGSKA (reference sequence). Here the CDR3 reads CSAPPRDSNTGPTYEPYF.

The chain carries TRBV29-1 and TRBJ2-5; there is no DNA to check the TCRdb D call of TRBD1. Germline V gene lookup returns CDR1 SQVTM and CDR2 ANQGSEA. The CDR3 length is 13 residues. The CDR3 sequence is CSHPDRYQETQYF.

The CDR3 loop is CSVIQVYEQYF. The chain has TRBV29-1 and TRBJ2-7; the D call from TCRdb, TRBD1, cannot be confirmed without DNA. The V gene's germline CDR1 is SQVTM and CDR2 ANQGSEA. The CDR3 loop spans 11 amino acids.

This rearrangement joins TRBV5-1 to TRBJ2-7. The germline CDR1 and CDR2 sequences are SGHRS and YFSETQ. The CDR3 totals 14 residues. CDR3 loop: CASSATLQSYEQYF.

CDR3 residues: CASSPRGFGTSDQPQHF. The chain couples TRBV21-1 to TRBJ1-5; TCRdb's assignment of TRBD1 cannot be checked, as there is no DNA. TRBV21-1 is a listed pseudogene. The CDR3 has 17 amino acids.